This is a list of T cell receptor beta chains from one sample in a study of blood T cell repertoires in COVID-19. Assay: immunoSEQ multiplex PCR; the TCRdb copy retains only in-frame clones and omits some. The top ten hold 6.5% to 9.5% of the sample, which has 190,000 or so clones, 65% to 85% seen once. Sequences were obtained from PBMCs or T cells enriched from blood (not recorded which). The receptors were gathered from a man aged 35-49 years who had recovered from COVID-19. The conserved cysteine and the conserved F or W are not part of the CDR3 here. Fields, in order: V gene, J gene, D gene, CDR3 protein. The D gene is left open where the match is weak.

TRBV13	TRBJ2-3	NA	ASSPGGRGTDTQY
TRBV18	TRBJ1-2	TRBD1	ASFGQGEHY
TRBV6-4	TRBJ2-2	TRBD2	ASSDSSGGANTGELF
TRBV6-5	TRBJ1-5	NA	ASNHEGGQPQH
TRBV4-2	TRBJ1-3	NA	ASSQDGTPAGGNTIY
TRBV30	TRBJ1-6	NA	AWSVRNNSPLH
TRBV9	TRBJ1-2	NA	ASSIRQDPVYGYT
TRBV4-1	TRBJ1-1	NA	ASSQRVDRMQSTEAF
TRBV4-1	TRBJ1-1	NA	ASSQARRTEAF
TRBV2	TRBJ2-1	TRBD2	ASSQTSDEQF
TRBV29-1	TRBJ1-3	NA	SVSESSGNTIY
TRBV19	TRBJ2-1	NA	ASSDRTTNADEQF
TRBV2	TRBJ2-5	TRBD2	ASSGIAGREETQY
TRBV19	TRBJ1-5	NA	ASRGRLQGLYSNQPQH
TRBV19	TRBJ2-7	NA	ASSYQQSYEQY
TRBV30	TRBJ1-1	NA	AWGQTGRSF
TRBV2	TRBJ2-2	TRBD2	ASSEQLAGTGELF
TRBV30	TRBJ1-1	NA	AWRRAGPEAF
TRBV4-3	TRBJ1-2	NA	ASSQAGRRDGYT
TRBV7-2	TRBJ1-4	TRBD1	ASSFQGGLNEKLF
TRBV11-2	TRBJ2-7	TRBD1	ASSPGTAYEQY
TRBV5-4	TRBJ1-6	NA	ASSFRGGRSPLH
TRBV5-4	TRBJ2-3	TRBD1	ASKIDRGRKTDTQY
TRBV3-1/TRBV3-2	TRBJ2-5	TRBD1	ASSPVDRVETQY
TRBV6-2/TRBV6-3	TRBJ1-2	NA	ASSYLNYGYT
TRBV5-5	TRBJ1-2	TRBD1	ASSLAGQGNYGYT
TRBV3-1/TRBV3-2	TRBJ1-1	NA	ASSQLPRNTEAF
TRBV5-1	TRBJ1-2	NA	ASSLEARGYT
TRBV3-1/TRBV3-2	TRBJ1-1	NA	ASSQVAGGTEAF
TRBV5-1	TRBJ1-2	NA	ASSLGQGISDGYT
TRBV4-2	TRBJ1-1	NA	ASSQDFRDNMNTEAF
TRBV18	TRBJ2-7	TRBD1	ASSRGTDYEQY
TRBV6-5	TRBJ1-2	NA	ASSFRTVLSNYGYT
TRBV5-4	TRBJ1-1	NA	ASSPSTNTEAF
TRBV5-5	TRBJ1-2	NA	ASSFAGINYGYT
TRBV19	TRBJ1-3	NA	ASSIGRTFLSGNTIY
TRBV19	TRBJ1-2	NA	ASSPGRNYGYT
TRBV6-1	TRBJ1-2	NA	ASSEQRNYGYT
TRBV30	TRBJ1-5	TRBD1	AWSGQGAWSNQPQH